This T cell receptor beta chain is from a study of blood T cell repertoires in COVID-19. Germline CDR1 reads MGHRA; CDR2 reads YSYEKL. The V and J ends lost 3 bases and 1 base, in that order; junction bases with no gene match: 6. The CDR3 is 15 amino acids. Profiling relied on immunoSEQ multiplex PCR, and the TCRdb table lists in-frame clones only, not all of them. The sample records about 130,000 clones, approximately 86% being singletons. The source material was PBMCs or T cells enriched from blood (not recorded which). V usage is TRBV4-1 and J usage is TRBJ2-7; TRBD2 agrees at 7 bases. The clonotype originates from a woman in her forties or fifties who had recovered from COVID-19. CDR3 coding DNA: TGCGCCAGCAGCCAGCCCGGACTAGGGTCCTACGAGCAGTACTTC. Translation: CASSQPGLGSYEQYF.